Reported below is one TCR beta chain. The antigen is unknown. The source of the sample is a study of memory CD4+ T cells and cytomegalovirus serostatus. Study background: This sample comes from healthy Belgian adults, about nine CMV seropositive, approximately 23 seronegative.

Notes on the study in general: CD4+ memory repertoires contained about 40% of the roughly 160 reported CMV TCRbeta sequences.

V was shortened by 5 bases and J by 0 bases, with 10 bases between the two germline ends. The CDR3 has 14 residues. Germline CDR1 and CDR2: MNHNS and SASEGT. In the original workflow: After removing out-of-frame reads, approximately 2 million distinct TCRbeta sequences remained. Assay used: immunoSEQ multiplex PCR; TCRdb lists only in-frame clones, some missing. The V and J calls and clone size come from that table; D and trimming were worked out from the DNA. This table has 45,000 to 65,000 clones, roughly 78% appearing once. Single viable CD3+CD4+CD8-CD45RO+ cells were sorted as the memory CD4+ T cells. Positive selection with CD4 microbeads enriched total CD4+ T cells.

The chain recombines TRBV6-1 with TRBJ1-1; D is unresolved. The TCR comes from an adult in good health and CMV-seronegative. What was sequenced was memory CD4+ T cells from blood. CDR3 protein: CASSKTTMNTEAFF. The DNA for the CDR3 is TGTGCCAGCAGTAAAACAACCATGAACACTGAAGCTTTCTTT.